A single sample is the source of the 16 T cell receptor beta chains below, sequenced in a study of early T cells in non-severe SARS-CoV-2 infection. One entry per CDR3 protein, called by TCRdb with MiXCR from the 5' RACE reads. Counted here are roughly 100,000 distinct CDR3 sequences, roughly 13% occurring once; the ten biggest clones make up 2% to 2.5%. Sequenced input: whole blood. The receptors come from an adult who was a healthcare worker with PCR-confirmed SARS-CoV-2 infection or an uninfected control (not recorded which).

There are a few counts of this clonotype. The gene calls are TRBV12-3 or TRBV12-4 and TRBJ2-1; tentatively, D is TRBD1 (5 bases). This CDR3 contains 11 residues. V lost 3 bases and J lost 9, with 6 bases in between. Here the CDR3 reads CASSFDSEQFF. The DNA for the CDR3 is TGTGCCAGCAGTTTCGACAGTGAGCAGTTCTTC.

There are many counts of this clonotype. The chain has TRBV7-8 and TRBJ1-5; 7 positions match TRBD1. Germline assignment: CDR1 SGHVS and CDR2 FQNEAQ. The V gene end was trimmed by 2 bases and the J gene end by 0 bases; junction bases not matched to a gene: 10. The CDR3 spans 18 residues. CDR3 in DNA: TGTGCCAGCAGCTTAATCGATAGGGGGCGAACTAGCAATCAGCCCCAGCATTTT. Encoded protein: CASSLIDRGRTSNQPQHF.

In its sample, this clonotype was seen many times. Germline and junction disagree at one end, which may indicate a read error. The chain couples TRBV28 to TRBJ2-5; a weak D match, TRBD1 (7 bases). Per the germline V gene, CDR1 is MDHEN and CDR2 is SYDVKM. This CDR3 has 13 amino acids. CDR3 DNA sequence: TGTGCCAGCAGTTTAAGCGCCCAGGGGGAGGCGGGCTTC. It specifies CASSLSAQGEAGF.

This clonotype was counted at least ten times. The chain recombines TRBV2 with TRBJ2-2; 8 bases match TRBD2. CDR1 and CDR2 (germline): SNHLY, FYNNEI. The CDR3 covers 15 residues. The junction had 8 bases not matched to a gene; V was cut back by 7 bases and J by 4 bases. The CDR3 here is CASIGGGISTGELFF. In DNA, the CDR3 is TGTGCCAGCATCGGCGGGGGGATCTCCACCGGGGAGCTGTTTTTT.

This clonotype occurred a few times. In DNA form, the CDR3 reads TGTGCCACCAGCGGACAGGGGGTGGGCAATCAGCCCCAGCATTTT. It yields the protein CATSGQGVGNQPQHF. The J gene is TRBJ1-5, the V gene TRBV15; the match to TRBD1 covers 10 bases. The length of the CDR3 is 15 residues. V shed 5 bases, J shed 2 bases, and the junction held 3 bases outside the gene matches. Looked up from germline, CDR1 is LNHNV and CDR2 is YYDKDF (reference sequence).

On this clonotype: A much larger clone lies a single base off, so this may be a read error. The genes are TRBV29-1 and TRBJ2-5; D remains ambiguous. Per the germline V gene, CDR1 is SQVTM and CDR2 is ANQGSEA. The CDR3 covers 11 residues. The V and J ends lost 4 bases and 1 base respectively, with 4 bases between them. DNA for the CDR3: TGCAGCGTTGCTAGCCAAGAGACCCAGTACTTC. It yields the protein CSVASQETQYF.

This clonotype was picked up a small number of times. V usage is TRBV7-2 and J usage is TRBJ2-3; D is ambiguous. Trimming cost V 3 bases and J 4 bases, with 8 bases left between them. Per germline, CDR1 SGHTA and CDR2 FQGNSA. The CDR3 length is 13 residues. The CDR3 coding sequence is TGTGCCAGCAGCTTCCAACCCCCAGATACGCAGTATTTT. Residues: CASSFQPPDTQYF.

As to this clonotype: Possible read error: a much larger clone is one base away. The genes are TRBV5-5 and TRBJ1-1, with D uncertain. The CDR3 extends over 14 amino acids. The germline V gene has CDR1 SGHKS and CDR2 YYEKEE (reference sequence). The CDR3 DNA reads as TGTGCCTGCAGCCAACCCCCAAGGAACACTGAAGCTTTCTTT. It specifies CACSQPPRNTEAFF.

This clonotype appeared many times. DNA for the CDR3: TGTGCCAGCAGCTTAGAGTGGCAGGGAGGATACAATGAGCAGTTCTTC. Its protein product is CASSLEWQGGYNEQFF. V and J are TRBV11-3 and TRBJ2-1; tentative D call: TRBD2 (6 bases). The V gene lost 0 bases and the J gene lost 4 bases, with 13 bases spanning the gap. The CDR3 runs to 16 residues. Germline CDR1 and CDR2: SGHNT and YENEEA.

The chain joins TRBV6-6 to TRBJ2-5; 8 nucleotides match TRBD2. V lost 6 bases, J lost 4 bases, and 13 bases stayed unmatched. This CDR3 is 16 amino acids long. Germline V CDR1 and CDR2: MNHNY, SVGAGI (reference sequence). Here the CDR3 reads CASSQPGGGGSETQYF. The CDR3, as DNA: TGTGCCAGCAGCCAACCGGGAGGGGGGGGATCAGAGACCCAGTACTTC.

There are a few counts of this clonotype. This chain joins TRBV6-5 and TRBJ2-1, with D tentatively TRBD2 (7 bases). Per germline, CDR1 MNHEY and CDR2 SVGAGI. V gave up 7 bases and J gave up 9 bases, with 13 bases separating them. The CDR3 covers 12 residues. The CDR3 sequence: CASNPGGTEQFF. The CDR3 DNA reads TGTGCCAGCAATCCGGGGGGCACTGAGCAGTTCTTC.

Worth noting for this clonotype: The junction departs from germline at one end; a sequencing error may be responsible. The genes are TRBV10-3 and TRBJ2-3; no reliable D call. Looked up from germline, CDR1 is ENHRY and CDR2 is SYGVKD. This CDR3 region has 14 residues. For the CDR3, the DNA is TGTGCCATCAGTGAGTTAGGCGGCCCAGAAACGCAGTATTTT. It specifies CAISELGGPETQYF.

The sample holds many counts of this clonotype. This chain joins TRBV15 and TRBJ2-2, with D possibly matching TRBD2 (5 bases). CDR3 length: 11 amino acids. Trimming shortened V by 8 bases and J by 4 bases, and 5 bases separated the two germline ends. Germline loops: CDR1 LNHNV, CDR2 YYDKDF (reference sequence). In DNA form, the CDR3 reads TGTGCCACCCGGGGCACCGGGGAGCTGTTTTTT. Protein: CATRGTGELFF.

This clonotype has a count of ten or more. V is TRBV6-1 and J is TRBJ1-1, with D perhaps matching TRBD1 (5 bases). V lost 2 bases, J lost 5 bases, and 12 bases lay in between. Germline CDR1 reads MNHNS; CDR2 reads SASEGT. The CDR3 runs to 14 residues. The CDR3 nucleotides read TGTGCCAGCAGTGAATGGGAGGGGAGGACTGAAGCTTTCTTT. It encodes CASSEWEGRTEAFF.

This clonotype was counted a few times. V and J are TRBV7-6 and TRBJ2-2; 8 nucleotides align to TRBD1. V shed 1 base and J 1 base; nucleotides not matched to a gene: 2. CDR3 size: 16 residues. Per germline, CDR1 SGHVS and CDR2 FNYEAQ. CDR3 region: CASSLVGTGNTGELFF. DNA of the CDR3: TGTGCCAGCAGCTTAGTGGGGACAGGGAACACCGGGGAGCTGTTTTTT.

This clonotype showed up many times. The V gene is TRBV9, the J gene TRBJ1-2, with D perhaps TRBD1 (5 bases). V was pared by 4 bases and J by 4 bases, with 11 bases between. This CDR3 has 13 residues. From germline, CDR1 is SGDLS and CDR2 YYNGEE. The chain's CDR3 is CASSSGHSYGYTF. CDR3 sequence (DNA): TGTGCCAGCAGCTCCGGACACAGCTATGGCTACACCTTC.